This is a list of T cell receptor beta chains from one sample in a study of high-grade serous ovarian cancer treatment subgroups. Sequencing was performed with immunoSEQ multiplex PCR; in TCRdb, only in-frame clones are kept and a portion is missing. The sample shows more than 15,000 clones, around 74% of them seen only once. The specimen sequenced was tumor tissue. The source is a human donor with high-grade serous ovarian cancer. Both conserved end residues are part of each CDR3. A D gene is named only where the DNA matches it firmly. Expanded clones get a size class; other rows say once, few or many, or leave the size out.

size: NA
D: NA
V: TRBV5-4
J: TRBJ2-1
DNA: TGTGCCAGCAGCTTGTTCCCGAGACTAGATCTCTCCTACAATGAGCAGTTCTTC
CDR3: CASSLFPRLDLSYNEQFF

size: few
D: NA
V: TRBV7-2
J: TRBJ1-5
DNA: TGTGCCAGCAGCCCCGTTTCTTCCCAGCCCCAGCATTTT
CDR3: CASSPVSSQPQHF

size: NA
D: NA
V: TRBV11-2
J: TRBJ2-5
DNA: TGTGCCAGCAGCCAAGAAGGGGGAGGGTACCAAGAGACCCAGTACTTC
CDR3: CASSQEGGGYQETQYF

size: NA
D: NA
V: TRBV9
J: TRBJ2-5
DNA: TGTGCCAGCAGCGTAGAGCGGTGGGAGACCCAGTACTTC
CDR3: CASSVERWETQYF

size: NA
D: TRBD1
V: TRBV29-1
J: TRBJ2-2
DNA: TGTAGCGTGATGGGACAGGGGACTGGGGAGCTGTTTTTT
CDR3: CSVMGQGTGELFF

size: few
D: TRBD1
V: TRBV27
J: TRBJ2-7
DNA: TGTGCCAGCAGTTCGTGGACAGGGGCTACCTACGAGCAGTACTTC
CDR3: CASSSWTGATYEQYF

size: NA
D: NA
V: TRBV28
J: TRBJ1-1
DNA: TGTGCCAGCTTCCCAATAGGACTTCAGAACACTGAAGCTTTCTTT
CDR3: CASFPIGLQNTEAFF

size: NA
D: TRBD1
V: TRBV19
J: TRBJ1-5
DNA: TGTGCCAGTAGTATTAACAGGGGGCAGCCCCAGCATTTT
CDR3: CASSINRGQPQHF

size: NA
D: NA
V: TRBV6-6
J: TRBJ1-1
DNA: TGTGCCAGCAGTTACAGACGGACCAACACTGAAGCTTTCTTT
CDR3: CASSYRRTNTEAFF

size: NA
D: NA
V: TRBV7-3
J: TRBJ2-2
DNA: TGTGCCAGCAGCCGAGCACAGGGATCAGCGAACACCGGGGAGCTGTTTTTT
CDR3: CASSRAQGSANTGELFF

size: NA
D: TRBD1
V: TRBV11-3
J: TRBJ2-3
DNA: TGTGCCAGCAGCTCGGGACAGGACCGCACAGATACGCAGTATTTT
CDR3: CASSSGQDRTDTQYF

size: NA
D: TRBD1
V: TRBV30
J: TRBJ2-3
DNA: TGTGCCTGGAGTGCGACGACAGGGTTTTCAGATACGCAGTATTTT
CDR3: CAWSATTGFSDTQYF

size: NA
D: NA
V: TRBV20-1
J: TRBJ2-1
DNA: TGCAGTGCTAGAGATGGCCGGGAAGAGTTCTTC
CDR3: CSARDGREEFF

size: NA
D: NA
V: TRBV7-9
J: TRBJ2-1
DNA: TGTGCCAGCAGCCCCCGCAATGAGCAGTTCTTC
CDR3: CASSPRNEQFF

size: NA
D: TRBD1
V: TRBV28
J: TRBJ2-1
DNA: TGTGCCAGCAGTCTCAACAGGGGGCTAGCGTTCTTC
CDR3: CASSLNRGLAFF

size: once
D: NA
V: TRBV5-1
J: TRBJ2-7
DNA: TGCGCCAGCAGCTTGCAGGGGGGGCACGAGCAGTACTTC
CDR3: CASSLQGGHEQYF

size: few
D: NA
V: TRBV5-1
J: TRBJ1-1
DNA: TGCGCCAGCAGCTCCCTCGGGGGGGCTACTGAAGCTTTCTTT
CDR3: CASSSLGGATEAFF

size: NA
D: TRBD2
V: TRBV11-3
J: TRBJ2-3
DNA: TGTGCCAGCAGCTACGGACTAGCGGGAGGCCCCCTCGATACGCAGTATTTT
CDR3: CASSYGLAGGPLDTQYF

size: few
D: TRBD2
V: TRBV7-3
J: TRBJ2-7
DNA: TGTGCCAGCAGCTTAACTCCTAGCGGCTACGAGCAGTACTTC
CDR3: CASSLTPSGYEQYF

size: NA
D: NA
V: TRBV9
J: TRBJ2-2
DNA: TGTGCCAGCAATCTGGGGCGGGCCGGGGAGCTGTTTTTT
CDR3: CASNLGRAGELFF

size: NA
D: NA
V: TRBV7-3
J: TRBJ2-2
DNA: TGTGCCAGCAGCTTAATGACAACGAACACCGGGGAGCTGTTTTTT
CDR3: CASSLMTTNTGELFF

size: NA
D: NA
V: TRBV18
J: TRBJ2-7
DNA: TGTGCCAGCTCACTGGGGCCCGATGGGACCTACGAGCAGTACTTC
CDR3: CASSLGPDGTYEQYF

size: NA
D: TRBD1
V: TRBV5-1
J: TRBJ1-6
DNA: TGCGCCAGCAGCCCAACAATCCGACAGGGGGCAACCCTTCATTCACCCCTCCACTTT
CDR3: CASSPTIRQGATLHSPLHF

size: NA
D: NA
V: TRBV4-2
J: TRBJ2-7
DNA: TGTGCCAGCAGCCAAGATCAATCAGTCGAGCAGTACTTC
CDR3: CASSQDQSVEQYF

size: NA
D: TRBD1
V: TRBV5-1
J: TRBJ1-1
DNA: TGCGCCAGCAGCCCGGGACAGATTGCCACTGAAGCTTTCTTT
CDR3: CASSPGQIATEAFF

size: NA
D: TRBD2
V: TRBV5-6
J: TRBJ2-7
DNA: TGTGCCAGCAGCCAACTAGCGGGAGCCCTTTACGAGCAGTACTTC
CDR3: CASSQLAGALYEQYF

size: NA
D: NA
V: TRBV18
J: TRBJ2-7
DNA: TGTGCCAGCTCACCGTTACCCGACGGGGACTCCGAGCAGTACTTC
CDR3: CASSPLPDGDSEQYF

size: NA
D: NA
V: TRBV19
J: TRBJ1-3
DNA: TGTGCCAGTACCCCGGGGGCCGAGTCTGGAAACACCATATATTTT
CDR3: CASTPGAESGNTIYF